One sample yielded the 20 T cell receptor beta chains listed below, sequenced in a study of T cell responses to AZD1222 COVID-19 vaccine. Some clones are missing from TCRdb's copy, which holds only in-frame ones; the method was immunoSEQ multiplex PCR. The sample comprises about 160,000 clones, about nine tenths of which are singletons, and more than 5% rests with the top ten. The material was peripheral blood, obtained on day 0 of AZD1222 vaccination. These receptors originate from an adult in good health.

This chain uses TRBV7-8 with TRBJ2-7; D possibly corresponds to TRBD2 (5 bases). Germline CDR1 reads SGHVS; CDR2 reads FQNEAQ. The V gene lost 3 bases and the J gene lost 0 bases, with 9 bases spanning the gap. There are 14 residues in the CDR3. The CDR3 loop is CASSLGEISYEQYF. For the CDR3, the DNA is TGTGCCAGCAGCTTGGGAGAAATCTCCTACGAGCAGTACTTC.

Comment on this clone: An end of the junction differs from the germline gene, which may be a read error. The V gene is TRBV4-2, the J gene TRBJ1-6, with no clear D. The CDR3 totals 15 residues. From germline, CDR1 is LGHNA and CDR2 YNFKEQ. The CDR3 coding sequence is TGTGCCAGCAGCCAAGTCCCCGAATATAGTTCACCCCTCCACTTT. It codes for CASSQVPEYSSPLHF.

V gene TRBV25-1 combines with J gene TRBJ2-3; possibly TRBD1 or TRBD2 for D (6 bases each). Per the germline V gene, CDR1 is MGHDK and CDR2 is SYGVNS. V was trimmed by 10 bases and J by 2 bases, leaving 19 bases between them. This CDR3 is built from 15 residues. The CDR3 region is CATGRGPALTDTQYF. The CDR3 nucleotides read TGTGCCACCGGCCGGGGGCCCGCCCTCACAGATACGCAGTATTTT.

This chain links TRBV18 with TRBJ1-1; tentatively, D is TRBD1 (6 bases). CDR3 size: 16 residues. Germline V gene sequence: CDR1 KGHSH, CDR2 LQKENI. Trimming removed 3 bases from V and 4 bases from J, with 18 bases in between. The CDR3 nucleotides read TGTGCCAGCTCACCCGACAGGATTGGGGGAGGCACTGAAGCTTTCTTT. Its translation: CASSPDRIGGGTEAFF.

This clone occurred once. The DNA for the CDR3 is TGTGCCACCGGGGTCGGCACAGTGGGAAGACGGGAAAAACTGTTTTTT. Protein product: CATGVGTVGRREKLFF. The chain joins TRBV15 to TRBJ1-4; no firm D call. The CDR3 consists of 16 residues. The V end was cut by 8 bases, the J end by 8 bases, with 24 bases between. Germline assignment: CDR1 LNHNV and CDR2 YYDKDF (reference sequence).

Concerning this clone itself: The conserved final phenylalanine or tryptophan is absent from the CDR3, which likely points to a read error. The DNA is left out, because the CDR3 cannot be placed on it with certainty; the CDR3 is given as TCRdb lists it. This chain links TRBV7-9 with TRBJ2-7. The CDR3 adds up to 11 amino acids, both ends counted. Germline assignment: CDR1 SEHNR and CDR2 FQNEAQ (reference sequence). CDR3 protein: CASSLSGAPSI.

The CDR3 reads CASSVRGPNTGELFF. The CDR3 bases are TGTGCCAGCAGCGTCAGGGGGCCCAACACCGGGGAGCTGTTTTTT. The chain couples TRBV28 to TRBJ2-2; 8 nucleotides agree with TRBD1. J lost 2 bases, V lost 6 bases, and 5 bases had no gene match. CDR3 size: 15 residues. Germline V gene sequence: CDR1 MDHEN, CDR2 SYDVKM.

The chain employs TRBV28 and TRBJ1-1; D is ambiguous. CDR1 MDHEN and CDR2 SYDVKM come from the germline V gene. V was shortened by 3 bases and J by 6 bases, with 14 bases between the two germline ends. The CDR3 is 14 amino acids. CDR3 coding DNA: TGTGCCAGCAGTTTGTCCGCCCCTGGCCCTGAAGCTTTCTTT. It encodes CASSLSAPGPEAFF.

The rearrangement links TRBV11-2 to TRBJ2-6, with D perhaps matching TRBD1 or TRBD2 (6 bases each). V was cut by 5 bases and J by 0 bases, with 14 bases left in between. In germline, CDR1 is SGHAT, CDR2 FQNNGV. The CDR3 loop spans 17 amino acids. In DNA form, the CDR3 reads TGTGCCAGCAGCCCATTTGGGGGGCCCTCTGGGGCCAACGTCCTGACTTTC. Protein product: CASSPFGGPSGANVLTF.

V and J are TRBV10-3 and TRBJ2-7; D call uncertain. Germline V gene data show CDR1 as ENHRY and CDR2 as SYGVKD. Deletions cut 6 bases from V and 2 bases from J, with 8 bases between. The CDR3 has 12 residues. CDR3 DNA sequence: TGTGCCATCAGGGCAGAGCCCTACGAGCAGTACTTC. Translation: CAIRAEPYEQYF.

This chain uses TRBV7-2 with TRBJ1-2, with a tentative D call TRBD1 (6 bases). Germline V gene lookup returns CDR1 SGHTA and CDR2 FQGNSA. The CDR3 length is 14 residues. With 5 bases removed from V and 7 bases from J, the gap between germline ends came to 17 bases. The CDR3 DNA sequence: TGTGCCAGCAGCCTTCCTGCGGGGGCGGCTGGCTACACCTTC. Translation: CASSLPAGAAGYTF. The whole variable domain, filled in from reference TRBV7-2 and TRBJ1-2, reads GAGVSQSPSNKVTEKGKDVELRCDPISGHTALYWYRQSLGQGLEFLIYFQGNSAPDKSGLPSDRFSAERTGGSVSTLTIQRTQQEDSAVYLCASSLPAGAAGYTFGSGTRLTVV.

This clone has only a few counts. The J gene is TRBJ2-7, the V gene TRBV6-5, with a tentative D call TRBD2 (6 bases). The germline gives CDR1 MNHEY, CDR2 SVGAGI. CDR3 length equals 15 residues. The ends were cut back, 6 bases at V and 2 bases at J, with 17 bases in the middle. The CDR3 is CASSKGREPAYEQYF. CDR3 nucleotides: TGTGCCAGCAGCAAGGGTCGGGAGCCTGCCTACGAGCAGTACTTC.

This clone showed up just once. The V and J genes are TRBV19 and TRBJ2-7; D gene uncertain. The CDR3 length is 14 residues. V was cut by 4 bases and J by 1 base, with 11 bases left in between. Germline V CDR1 and CDR2: LNHDA, SQIVND (reference sequence). CDR3: CASSRKFPSYEQYF. CDR3 DNA sequence: TGTGCCAGTAGTAGGAAGTTTCCTTCCTACGAGCAGTACTTC.

CDR3: CASSSYRTENTEAFF. CDR3 bases: TGTGCCAGCAGTTCGTACCGGACAGAAAACACTGAAGCTTTCTTT. The genes are TRBV27 and TRBJ1-1; a weak D match, TRBD1 (6 bases). Deletions cut 4 bases from V and 2 bases from J, with 14 bases between. CDR1 is MNHEY, CDR2 SMNVEV, per germline (reference sequence). CDR3 length equals 15 residues.

J is TRBJ1-1 and V is TRBV19; TRBD1 is a possible D gene (5 bases). The length of the CDR3 is 14 residues. The germline V gene encodes CDR1 LNHDA and CDR2 SQIVND (reference sequence). Trimming took 4 bases from V and 11 from J, leaving 20 bases between them. CDR3 in DNA: TGTGCCAGTAGTACGAAGGGGCCGGGTCTAGGTGCTTTCTTT. Protein sequence: CASSTKGPGLGAFF. Filled out from reference TRBV19 and TRBJ1-1, the complete variable domain reads DGGITQSPKYLFRKEGQNVTLSCEQNLNHDAMYWYRQDPGQGLRLIYYSQIVNDFQKGDIAEGYSVSREKKESFPLTVTSAQKNPTAFYLCASSTKGPGLGAFFGQGTRLTVV.

This clone was detected a few times. This chain joins TRBV19 and TRBJ2-2, with D unclear. Per germline, CDR1 LNHDA and CDR2 SQIVND (reference sequence). V was pared by 5 bases and J by 0 bases, with 13 bases between. This CDR3 contains 16 residues. The CDR3 spells CASSVYVWTNTGELFF. CDR3 in DNA: TGTGCCAGTAGTGTCTATGTTTGGACGAACACCGGGGAGCTGTTTTTT.

This sequence joins TRBV5-1 and TRBJ2-7; D is possibly TRBD2 (7 bases). The CDR3 length is 13 residues. V lost 1 base, J lost 7 bases, and 12 bases lay in between. Germline assignment: CDR1 SGHRS and CDR2 YFSETQ. Here the CDR3 DNA reads TGCGCCAGCAGCTTGTTGCGGGGGCGGGAGCAGTACTTC. Its translation: CASSLLRGREQYF.

The chain is built from TRBV5-1 and TRBJ1-5; no definite D call. Trimming took 0 bases from V and 4 from J, leaving 5 bases between them. Per the germline V gene, CDR1 is SGHRS and CDR2 is YFSETQ. CDR3 size: 13 residues. CDR3 amino acids: CASSLVGNQPQHF. The CDR3 DNA follows: TGCGCCAGCAGCTTGGTAGGGAATCAGCCCCAGCATTTT.

The CDR3 spells CASSPRGNTEAFF. DNA of the CDR3: TGTGCCAGCAGCCCTAGGGGTAACACTGAAGCTTTCTTT. The rearrangement links TRBV2 to TRBJ1-1; D might be TRBD1 (5 bases). CDR1 is SNHLY, CDR2 FYNNEI, per germline. The CDR3 runs 13 residues. The ends were cut back, 6 bases at V and 2 bases at J, with 10 bases in the middle.

This chain connects TRBV6-6 to TRBJ1-3; D is perhaps TRBD1 (5 bases). CDR1 is MNHNY, CDR2 SVGAGI, per germline (reference sequence). Trimming shortened V by 3 bases and J by 2 bases, and 11 bases separated the two germline ends. CDR3 length: 15 amino acids. CDR3 DNA: TGTGCCAGCAGTTATCGAACAGGTGCTGGAAACACCATATATTTT. Residues: CASSYRTGAGNTIYF.